Listed below are T cell receptor beta chains from one sample, sequenced in a study of cytomegalovirus exposure and HLA in healthy donors. Produced via immunoSEQ multiplex PCR; TCRdb's table is partial and in-frame only. The data contain 150,000 to 200,000 clones, more than 70% of them singletons. Sample: PBMCs. The origin of the receptors is a middle-aged woman in good health and CMV-seropositive. Each CDR3 is given without its conserved first and last residue.

CDR3aa | j_gene | v_gene
ASSGRDYPPEQY | TRBJ2-7 | TRBV6-6
ASNLQGSTEAF | TRBJ1-1 | TRBV6-1
ASSELVPSDTQY | TRBJ2-3 | TRBV2
ASSFAGGEELF | TRBJ2-2 | TRBV7-3
ASSILGLAGTNEQF | TRBJ2-1 | TRBV19
ASSPRDGNTDTQY | TRBJ2-3 | TRBV11-3
ASSLYYEQY | TRBJ2-7 | TRBV28
AGSGSSNQPQH | TRBJ1-5 | TRBV19
ASSLDRTGVTYEQY | TRBJ2-7 | TRBV5-1
ASSLNPLVAGTDTQY | TRBJ2-3 | TRBV5-1